This T cell receptor (beta chain) appears in the sequencing data of a study of prognosis after radiotherapy for stage I lung cancer. Deletions cut 5 bases from V and 3 bases from J, with 11 bases between. The CDR3 has 14 residues. Germline V gives CDR1 LNHDA, CDR2 SQIVND (reference sequence). This clonotype was counted at least ten times. From genomic DNA, TCR beta CDR3 was amplified by two-round multiplex PCR. Primers specific to each TRBV and TRBJ gene were used in first-round PCR. TCRdb ran MiXCR on the multiplex PCR reads and lists one entry per CDR3 protein. The sample records about 17,000 distinct CDR3 sequences, over 25% being singletons.

The sample consisted of PBMCs, taken before or after stereotactic body radiation therapy (not recorded which). The origin of this receptor is a donor over 45 with non-small cell lung cancer. The chain couples TRBV19 to TRBJ1-3; a possible D gene is TRBD1 (6 bases). The CDR3 DNA reads as TGTGCCAGTAGTTCACAGGGAGGTGGAAACACCATATATTTT. Translation gives CASSSQGGGNTIYF.